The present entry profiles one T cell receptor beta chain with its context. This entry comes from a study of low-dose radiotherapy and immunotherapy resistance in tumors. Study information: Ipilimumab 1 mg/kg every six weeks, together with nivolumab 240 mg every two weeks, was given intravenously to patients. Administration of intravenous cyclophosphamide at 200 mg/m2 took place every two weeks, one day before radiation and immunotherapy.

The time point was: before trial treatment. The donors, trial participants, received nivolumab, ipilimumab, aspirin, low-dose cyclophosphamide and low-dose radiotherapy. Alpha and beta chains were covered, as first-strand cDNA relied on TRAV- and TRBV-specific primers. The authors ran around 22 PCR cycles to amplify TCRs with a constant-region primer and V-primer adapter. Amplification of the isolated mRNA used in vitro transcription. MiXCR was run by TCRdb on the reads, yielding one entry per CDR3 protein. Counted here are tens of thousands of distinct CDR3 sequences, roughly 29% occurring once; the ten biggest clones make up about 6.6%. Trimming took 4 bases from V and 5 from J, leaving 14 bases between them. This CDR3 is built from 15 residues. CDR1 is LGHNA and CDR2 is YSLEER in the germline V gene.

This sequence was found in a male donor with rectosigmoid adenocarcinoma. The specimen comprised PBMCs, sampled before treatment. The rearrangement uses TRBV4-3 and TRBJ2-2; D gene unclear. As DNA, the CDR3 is TGCGCCAGCAGCCGAAACGCGGCGGAGACCGGGGAGCTGTTTTTT. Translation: CASSRNAAETGELFF.